The 18 T cell receptor beta chains below were found in one sample sequenced in a study of shared clonotypes between healthy human individuals. Produced via immunoSEQ multiplex PCR; TCRdb's table is partial and in-frame only. The sample has approximately 2,000,000 clones, roughly 90% seen once. Sequenced input: naive CD4+ T cells from PBMCs. Subset reported: CD45RA+ positively selected. The receptors originated from a young man in good health. Some clones in this sample may be carry-over from other donors' samples.

The chain has TRBV5-1 and TRBJ2-7; D is uncertain. V lost 5 bases and J lost 2, with 11 bases in between. Germline CDR1 reads SGHRS; CDR2 reads YFSETQ. This CDR3 is built from 13 residues. The CDR3 region is CASRRSGAYEQYF. The CDR3 DNA reads as TGCGCCAGCAGGCGGTCAGGAGCCTACGAGCAGTACTTC.

The chain uses TRBV5-1 and TRBJ2-2; tentatively, D is TRBD1 (6 bases). Trimming removed 2 bases at V and 4 bases at J, with 15 bases between. Germline V gives CDR1 SGHRS, CDR2 YFSETQ. This CDR3 region has 16 residues. CDR3 amino acids: CASSLPTTGPTGELFF. The DNA of the CDR3 is TGCGCCAGCAGCTTACCTACAACAGGGCCCACCGGGGAGCTGTTTTTT.

The chain is built from TRBV7-6 and TRBJ2-7; D not certain. The CDR3 extends over 14 amino acids. Deletions cut 5 bases from V and 5 bases from J, with 16 bases between. Germline lookup yields CDR1 SGHVS and CDR2 FNYEAQ. The CDR3 nucleotides read TGTGCCAGCAGCCCCCTCCTTGGTCGGGACGAGCAGTACTTC. Its translation: CASSPLLGRDEQYF.

CDR3 DNA sequence: TGCGCCAGCAGCAGGGACAGGGGGCTTGAAAAACTGTTTTTT. Amino acids: CASSRDRGLEKLFF. This chain links TRBV5-1 with TRBJ1-4; TRBD1 agrees at 12 bases. The V and J ends lost 4 bases and 7 bases, in that order; junction bases with no gene match: 2. Germline loops: CDR1 SGHRS, CDR2 YFSETQ. This CDR3 spans 14 amino acids. The full variable domain, its missing parts supplied by reference TRBV5-1 and TRBJ1-4, is KAGVTQTPRYLIKTRGQQVTLSCSPISGHRSVSWYQQTPGQGLQFLFEYFSETQRNKGNFPGRFSGRQFSNSRSEMNVSTLELGDSALYLCASSRDRGLEKLFFGSGTQLSVL.

The chain links TRBV18 to TRBJ1-2, with D perhaps matching TRBD1 (5 bases). The CDR3 totals 13 residues. CDR1 and CDR2 (germline): KGHSH, LQKENI. V lost 4 bases and J 8 bases, leaving 14 bases between the germline ends. CDR3 sequence reads: CASSLDTGQGYTF. For the CDR3, the DNA is TGTGCCAGCTCACTGGACACGGGGCAAGGCTACACCTTC.

This rearrangement joins TRBV6-6 to TRBJ1-2; a weak D match, TRBD1 (6 bases). There are 14 residues in the CDR3. V lost 2 bases and J lost 4, with 11 bases in between. Germline V lookup: CDR1 MNHNY, CDR2 SVGAGI (reference sequence). In DNA, the CDR3 is TGTGCCAGCAGTTACGACAGGCCATCCTATGGCTACACCTTC. It translates to CASSYDRPSYGYTF.

The chain couples TRBV18 to TRBJ2-3, with D perhaps matching TRBD1 (6 bases). Germline assignment: CDR1 KGHSH and CDR2 LQKENI. The CDR3 is made up of 14 amino acids. V gave up 0 bases and J gave up 4 bases, with 8 bases separating them. The CDR3 protein is CASSPPAGADTQYF. CDR3 nucleotides: TGTGCCAGCTCACCACCGGCAGGGGCAGATACGCAGTATTTT.

The chain combines TRBV2 with TRBJ1-1; TRBD1 aligns across 7 bases. Germline loops: CDR1 SNHLY, CDR2 FYNNEI. The CDR3 length is 14 residues. J lost 0 bases, V lost 5 bases, and 3 bases had no gene match. CDR3 nucleotides: TGTGCCAGCAGTACGGACAGGTTGAACACTGAAGCTTTCTTT. Its translation: CASSTDRLNTEAFF.

The chain couples TRBV30 to TRBJ1-1; a possible D gene is TRBD1 (5 bases). Germline V gene data show CDR1 as GTSNPN and CDR2 as SVGIG (reference sequence). The CDR3 sequence is 14 residues long. The V and J ends lost 5 bases and 5 bases respectively, with 18 bases between them. CDR3 sequence (DNA): TGTGCCTGGGTTTCCAGGGCCGCGAGGACTGAAGCTTTCTTT. Its protein is CAWVSRAARTEAFF.

V is TRBV4-1 and J is TRBJ1-5; TRBD1 matches 10 bases. Trimming took 1 base from V and 4 from J; bases not matched to a gene: 7. CDR3 length: 17 residues. CDR1 and CDR2 from the germline V gene are MGHRA and YSYEKL. Here the CDR3 reads CASSQVDRGRRNQPQHF. CDR3 nucleotide sequence: TGCGCCAGCAGCCAAGTCGACAGGGGGCGAAGGAATCAGCCCCAGCATTTT.

V and J are TRBV4-2 and TRBJ1-4; 9 positions agree with TRBD1. V shed 0 bases, J shed 8 bases, and the junction held 4 bases outside the gene matches. Germline CDR1 reads LGHNA; CDR2 reads YNFKEQ. The CDR3 spans 15 residues. CDR3 bases: TGTGCCAGCAGCCAAGAACGACAGGGGGGGGAAAAACTGTTTTTT. Translation gives CASSQERQGGEKLFF.

The chain joins TRBV15 to TRBJ2-1; D is perhaps TRBD1 (5 bases). CDR1 is LNHNV, CDR2 YYDKDF, per germline (reference sequence). Trimming cost V 1 base and J 5 bases, with 12 bases left between them. The CDR3 is 15 amino acids. The CDR3 nucleotides read TGTGCCACCAGCAGAGGACAGCGTTCGGACAATGAGCAGTTCTTC. Protein product: CATSRGQRSDNEQFF.

This chain links TRBV29-1 with TRBJ2-4, with D possibly being TRBD1 (6 bases). V lost 6 bases and J lost 3, with 15 bases in between. The germline CDR1 and CDR2 sequences are SQVTM and ANQGSEA. The CDR3 is 14 amino acids. CDR3 protein: CSVARTVGKNIQYF. In DNA, the CDR3 is TGCAGCGTCGCAAGGACAGTAGGCAAAAACATTCAGTACTTC.

The J gene is TRBJ2-1, the V gene TRBV25-1, with 7 nucleotides matching TRBD2. This CDR3 spans 14 amino acids. Germline CDR1 is MGHDK and CDR2 is SYGVNS. Germline trimming cut 2 bases from V and 6 bases from J; bases unmatched to any gene: 4. DNA for the CDR3: TGTGCCAGCAGTGAAAAGCAGCGGGGCAATGAGCAGTTCTTC. This gives the protein CASSEKQRGNEQFF.

V is TRBV6-6 and J is TRBJ1-1, with D possibly matching TRBD1 (5 bases). V lost 3 bases and J lost 3, with 8 bases in between. Germline V CDR1 and CDR2: MNHNY, SVGAGI (reference sequence). The CDR3 is 13 residues long. CDR3 in amino acids: CASSYLGDTEAFF. The CDR3 DNA follows: TGTGCCAGCAGTTATCTGGGGGACACTGAAGCTTTCTTT.

The chain is built from TRBV30 and TRBJ2-1, with D possibly being TRBD2 (5 bases). Trimming cost V 1 base and J 12 bases, with 10 bases left between them. The CDR3 totals 11 residues. Germline lookup yields CDR1 GTSNPN and CDR2 SVGIG (reference sequence). The CDR3 DNA sequence: TGTGCCTGGAGTGACGCGGGTGGGCAGTTCTTC. Translating gives CAWSDAGGQFF.

The chain uses TRBV18 and TRBJ2-1; weak D call: TRBD2 (7 bases). The CDR3 is 16 residues long. V was pared by 3 bases and J by 3 bases, with 15 bases between. Germline CDR1 reads KGHSH; CDR2 reads LQKENI. This chain's CDR3 is CASSPVWEGGYNEQFF. The CDR3 DNA reads as TGTGCCAGCTCACCCGTCTGGGAGGGGGGCTACAATGAGCAGTTCTTC.

The chain joins TRBV4-2 to TRBJ2-7; D may correspond to TRBD1 or TRBD2 (6 bases each). The ends were cut back, 0 bases at V and 0 bases at J, with 15 bases in the middle. CDR3 length: 17 residues. Germline loops: CDR1 LGHNA, CDR2 YNFKEQ. Written as DNA, the CDR3 is TGTGCCAGCAGCCAAGATCGCGGGACAACAAGCTCCTACGAGCAGTACTTC. Amino acids: CASSQDRGTTSSYEQYF.